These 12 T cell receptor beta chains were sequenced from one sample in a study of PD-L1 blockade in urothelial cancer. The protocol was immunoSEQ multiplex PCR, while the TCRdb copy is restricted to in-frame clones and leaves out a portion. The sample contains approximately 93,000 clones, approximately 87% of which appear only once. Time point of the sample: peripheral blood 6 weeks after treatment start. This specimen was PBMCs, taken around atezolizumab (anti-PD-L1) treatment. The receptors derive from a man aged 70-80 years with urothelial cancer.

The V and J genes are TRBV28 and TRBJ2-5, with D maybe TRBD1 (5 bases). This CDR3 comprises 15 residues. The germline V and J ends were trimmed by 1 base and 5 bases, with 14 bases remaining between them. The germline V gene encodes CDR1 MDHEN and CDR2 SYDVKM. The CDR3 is CASSLSAGRRETQYF. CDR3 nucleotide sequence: TGTGCCAGCAGTTTATCCGCAGGGCGCCGGGAGACCCAGTACTTC.

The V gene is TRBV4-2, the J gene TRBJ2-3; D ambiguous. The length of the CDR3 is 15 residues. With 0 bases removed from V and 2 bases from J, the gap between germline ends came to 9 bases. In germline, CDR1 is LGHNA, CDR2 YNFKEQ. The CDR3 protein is CASSQEGLITDTQYF. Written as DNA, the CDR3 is TGTGCCAGCAGCCAAGAGGGCCTGATCACAGATACGCAGTATTTT.

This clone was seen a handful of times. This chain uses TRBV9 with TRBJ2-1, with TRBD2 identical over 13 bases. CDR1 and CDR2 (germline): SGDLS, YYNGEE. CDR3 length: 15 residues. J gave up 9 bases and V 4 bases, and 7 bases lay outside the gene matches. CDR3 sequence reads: CASSSTSGGASEQFF. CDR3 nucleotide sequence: TGTGCCAGCAGCTCCACTAGCGGGGGGGCAAGTGAGCAGTTCTTC.

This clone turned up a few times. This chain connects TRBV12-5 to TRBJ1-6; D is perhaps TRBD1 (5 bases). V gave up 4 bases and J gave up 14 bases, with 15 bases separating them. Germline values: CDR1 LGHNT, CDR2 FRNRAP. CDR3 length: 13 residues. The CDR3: CASGSQGTAALHF. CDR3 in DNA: TGTGCTAGTGGTTCTCAGGGCACTGCGGCCCTCCACTTT. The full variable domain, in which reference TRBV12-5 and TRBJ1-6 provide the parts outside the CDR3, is DARVTQTPRHKVTEMGQEVTMRCQPILGHNTVFWYRQTMMQGLELLAYFRNRAPLDDSGMPKDRFSAEMPDATLATLKIQPSEPRDSAVYFCASGSQGTAALHFGNGTRLTVT.

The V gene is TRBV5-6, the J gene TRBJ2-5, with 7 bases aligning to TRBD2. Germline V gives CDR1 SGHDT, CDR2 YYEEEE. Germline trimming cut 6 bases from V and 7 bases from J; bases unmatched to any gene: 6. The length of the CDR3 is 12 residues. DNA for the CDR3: TGTGCCAGCATTGGCGGGAGTAGGACCCAGTACTTC. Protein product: CASIGGSRTQYF.

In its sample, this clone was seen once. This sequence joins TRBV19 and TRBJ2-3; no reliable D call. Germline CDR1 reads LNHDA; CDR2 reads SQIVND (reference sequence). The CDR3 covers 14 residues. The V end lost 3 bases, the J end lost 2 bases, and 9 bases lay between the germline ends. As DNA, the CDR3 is TGTGCCAGTAGTATTAGTCAAAACACAGATACGCAGTATTTT. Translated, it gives CASSISQNTDTQYF.

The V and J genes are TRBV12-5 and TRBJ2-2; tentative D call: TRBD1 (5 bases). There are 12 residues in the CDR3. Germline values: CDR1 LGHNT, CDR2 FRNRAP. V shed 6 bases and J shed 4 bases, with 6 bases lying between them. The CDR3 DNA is TGTGCTAGTGGCGACAGCACCGGGGAGCTGTTTTTT. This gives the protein CASGDSTGELFF. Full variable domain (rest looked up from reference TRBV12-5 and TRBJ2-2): DARVTQTPRHKVTEMGQEVTMRCQPILGHNTVFWYRQTMMQGLELLAYFRNRAPLDDSGMPKDRFSAEMPDATLATLKIQPSEPRDSAVYFCASGDSTGELFFGEGSRLTVL.

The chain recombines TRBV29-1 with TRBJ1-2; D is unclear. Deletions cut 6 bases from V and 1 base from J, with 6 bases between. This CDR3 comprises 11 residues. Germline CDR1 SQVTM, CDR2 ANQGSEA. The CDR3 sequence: CSVGVNYGYTF. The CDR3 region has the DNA TGCAGCGTCGGAGTTAACTATGGCTACACCTTC.

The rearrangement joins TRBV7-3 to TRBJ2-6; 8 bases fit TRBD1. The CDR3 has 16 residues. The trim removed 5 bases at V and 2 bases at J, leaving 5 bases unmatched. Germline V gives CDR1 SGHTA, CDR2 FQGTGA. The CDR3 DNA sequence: TGTGCCAGCAGCCCTCAGACAGGGGCTGGGGCCAACGTCCTGACTTTC. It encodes CASSPQTGAGANVLTF.

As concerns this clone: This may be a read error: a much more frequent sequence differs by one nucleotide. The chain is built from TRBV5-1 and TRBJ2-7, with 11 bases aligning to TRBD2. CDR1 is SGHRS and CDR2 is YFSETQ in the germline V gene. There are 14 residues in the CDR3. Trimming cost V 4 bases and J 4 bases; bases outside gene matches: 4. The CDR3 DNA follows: TGCGCCAGCAGCCCCGGGACTAGCGGTTACGAGCAGTACTTC. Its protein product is CASSPGTSGYEQYF.

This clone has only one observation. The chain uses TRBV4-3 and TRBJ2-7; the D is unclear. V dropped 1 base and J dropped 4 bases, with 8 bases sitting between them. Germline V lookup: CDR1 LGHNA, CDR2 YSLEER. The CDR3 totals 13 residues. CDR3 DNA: TGCGCCAGCAGCCAAGGCGGTGAATACGAGCAGTACTTC. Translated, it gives CASSQGGEYEQYF.

CDR3 protein: CASSPGLAPSGNTIYF. The CDR3 DNA sequence: TGTGCCAGCAGCCCGGGACTCGCCCCCTCTGGAAACACCATATATTTT. The rearrangement links TRBV5-4 to TRBJ1-3; TRBD1 is a possible D gene (5 bases). The CDR3 spans 16 residues. Trimming pared 4 bases from V and 0 bases from J, leaving 14 bases between. Per germline, CDR1 SGHNT and CDR2 YYREEE (reference sequence).